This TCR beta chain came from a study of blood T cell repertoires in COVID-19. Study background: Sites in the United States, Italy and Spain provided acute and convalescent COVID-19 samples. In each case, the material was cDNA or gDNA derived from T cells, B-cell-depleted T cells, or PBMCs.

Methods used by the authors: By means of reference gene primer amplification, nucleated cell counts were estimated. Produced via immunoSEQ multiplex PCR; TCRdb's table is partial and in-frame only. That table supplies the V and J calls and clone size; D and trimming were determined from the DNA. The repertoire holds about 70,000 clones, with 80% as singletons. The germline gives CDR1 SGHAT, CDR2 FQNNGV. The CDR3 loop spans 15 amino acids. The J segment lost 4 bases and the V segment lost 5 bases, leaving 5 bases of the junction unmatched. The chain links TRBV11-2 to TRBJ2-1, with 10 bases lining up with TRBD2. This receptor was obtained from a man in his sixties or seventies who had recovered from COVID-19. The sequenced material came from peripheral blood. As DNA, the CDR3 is TGTGCCAGCAGCCGAGCGGGAGGGCCTTACAATGAGCAGTTCTTC. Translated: CASSRAGGPYNEQFF.